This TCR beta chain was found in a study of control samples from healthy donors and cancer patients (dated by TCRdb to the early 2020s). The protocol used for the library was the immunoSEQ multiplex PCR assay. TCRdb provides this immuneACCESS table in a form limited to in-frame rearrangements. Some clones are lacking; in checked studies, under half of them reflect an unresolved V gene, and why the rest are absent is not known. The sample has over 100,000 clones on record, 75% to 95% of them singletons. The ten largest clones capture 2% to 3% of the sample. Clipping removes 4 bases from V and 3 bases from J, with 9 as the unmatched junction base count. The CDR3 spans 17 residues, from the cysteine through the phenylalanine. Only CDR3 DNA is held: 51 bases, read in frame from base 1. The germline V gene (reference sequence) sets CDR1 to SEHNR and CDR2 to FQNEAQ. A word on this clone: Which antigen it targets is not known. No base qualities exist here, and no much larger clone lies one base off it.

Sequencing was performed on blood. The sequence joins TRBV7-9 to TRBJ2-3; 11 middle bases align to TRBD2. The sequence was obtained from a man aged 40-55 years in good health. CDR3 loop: CASSSRLAGGQTDTQYF. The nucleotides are TGTGCCAGCAGCTCACGGCTAGCGGGGGGCCAGACAGATACGCAGTATTTT.